Below are 29 T cell receptor beta chains sequenced from a single sample in a study of human T cells and chemical hapten exposure. TCRdb reprocessed the RACE reads with MiXCR, giving one entry per CDR3 protein. Of about 140,000 distinct CDR3 sequences in the sample, 10% to 15% were seen once. Sample time point: patch test 2, 6 weeks after DPC sensitization. Treatment described: therapeutic diphenylcyclopropenone sensitization with weekly scalp DPC. The source material was whole blood, sampled in connection with sensitization to the hapten diphenylcyclopropenone (DPC). These receptors were collected from a woman aged 50 to 65 with alopecia areata. Some clones in this sample may be carry-over from other donors' samples.

This clonotype came up once. V usage is TRBV27 and J usage is TRBJ1-5, with TRBD1 identical over 7 bases. V gave up 7 bases and J gave up 2 bases; unmatched junction bases: 5. Germline loops: CDR1 MNHEY, CDR2 SMNVEV (reference sequence). The CDR3 extends over 14 amino acids. CDR3 residues: CASTSGTGNQPQHF. Written as DNA, the CDR3 is TGTGCCAGCACGTCCGGGACAGGCAATCAGCCCCAGCATTTT.

The V call is TRBV10-2, the J call TRBJ2-5; a possible D gene is TRBD2 (6 bases). This CDR3 has 16 amino acids. Between the trimmed V and J ends, which lost 5 bases and 3 bases, there was a span of 19 bases. Per the germline V gene, CDR1 is WSHSY and CDR2 is SAAADI. The CDR3 DNA reads TGCGCCAGCAGTTCTCAAAGTTCGGGGAGGAAAGAGACCCAGTACTTC. Translated, it gives CASSSQSSGRKETQYF.

The V gene is TRBV10-2, the J gene TRBJ2-7; D unresolved. Trimming pared 5 bases from V and 6 bases from J, leaving 8 bases between. The CDR3 has 11 residues. Germline V gives CDR1 WSHSY, CDR2 SAAADI. The CDR3 reads CASSPGVEQYF. CDR3 nucleotides: TGCGCCAGCAGTCCTGGGGTCGAGCAGTACTTC.

CDR3 in amino acids: CASSLGLAKHEQFF. The CDR3 bases are TGTGCCAGCAGCTTGGGACTAGCGAAGCATGAGCAGTTCTTC. The V call is TRBV7-9, the J call TRBJ2-1; TRBD2 agrees at 10 bases. Looked up from germline, CDR1 is SEHNR and CDR2 is FQNEAQ (reference sequence). V was pared by 3 bases and J by 8 bases, with 4 bases of the junction left unmatched. The CDR3 has 14 amino acids.

This clonotype was seen more than once but under ten times. The chain couples TRBV9 to TRBJ2-3, with D possibly TRBD2 on 6 matching bases. The V gene's germline CDR1 is SGDLS and CDR2 YYNGEE. This CDR3 region has 16 residues. The V end was cut by 4 bases, the J end by 3 bases, with 18 bases between. The CDR3: CASSPRASVRTDTQYF. The DNA for the CDR3 is TGTGCCAGCAGCCCCCGAGCTAGCGTTAGAACAGATACGCAGTATTTT.

The table lists this clonotype with a few counts. V gene TRBV20-1 combines with J gene TRBJ2-7, with 9 nucleotides matching TRBD2. Germline trimming cut 5 bases from V and 9 bases from J; bases unmatched to any gene: 8. CDR1 DFQATT and CDR2 SNEGSKA come from the germline V gene (reference sequence). This CDR3 spans 12 amino acids. CDR3 residues: CSALVGREGQYF. The CDR3, as DNA: TGCAGTGCTCTCGTAGGGCGGGAGGGGCAGTACTTC.

This rearrangement joins TRBV20-1 to TRBJ1-1; no definite D call. This CDR3 has 15 amino acids. The V gene lost 4 bases and the J gene lost 1 base, with 16 bases spanning the gap. Germline loops: CDR1 DFQATT, CDR2 SNEGSKA (reference sequence). CDR3 loop: CSAKLIGRPNTEAFF. As DNA, the CDR3 is TGCAGTGCTAAGTTGATTGGACGGCCGAACACTGAAGCTTTCTTT.

This clonotype has ten or more counts. The V and J genes are TRBV7-2 and TRBJ2-1; D call uncertain. V was shortened by 5 bases and J by 8 bases, with 13 bases between the two germline ends. The CDR3 totals 13 residues. Germline-derived CDR1 and CDR2 are SGHTA and FQGNSA. The CDR3 DNA reads TGTGCCAGCAGCACCTCCCCTAGGTATGAGCAGTTCTTC. Translation gives CASSTSPRYEQFF.

This clonotype showed up many times. The chain couples TRBV29-1 to TRBJ2-5; possibly TRBD1 or TRBD2 for D (5 bases each). The CDR3 is made up of 14 amino acids. Germline values: CDR1 SQVTM, CDR2 ANQGSEA. Trimming stripped 6 bases from V and 4 bases from J, with 18 bases between. CDR3 in DNA: TGCAGCGTGGAACCAGTAGGGGAGACAGAGACCCAGTACTTC. Translating gives CSVEPVGETETQYF.

The chain joins TRBV20-1 to TRBJ2-3, with TRBD2 matching over 7 bases. After removal of 5 bases from V and 0 bases from J, the junction contained 8 bases not matched to a gene. This CDR3 is built from 15 residues. Germline CDR1 reads DFQATT; CDR2 reads SNEGSKA (reference sequence). The CDR3 nucleotides are TGCAGTGCTTTCCGTGCGGGAGCGAGCACAGATACGCAGTATTTT. Translation gives CSAFRAGASTDTQYF.

This clonotype came up a few times. V usage is TRBV20-1 and J usage is TRBJ2-5; 10 nucleotides agree with TRBD2. V lost 5 bases to trimming and J lost 5 bases; unmatched junction nucleotides: 14. CDR1 is DFQATT and CDR2 is SNEGSKA in the germline V gene (reference sequence). The CDR3 loop spans 16 amino acids. The CDR3 nucleotides read TGCAGTGCTGCGGAGATTCTAGCGGGAGCACGCGAGACCCAGTACTTC. It yields the protein CSAAEILAGARETQYF.

This chain uses TRBV19 with TRBJ2-7, with a weak D call TRBD2 (6 bases). Trimming left V 5 bases short and J 6 bases short, with 14 bases between. Germline loops: CDR1 LNHDA, CDR2 SQIVND (reference sequence). The CDR3 is made up of 13 amino acids. Here the CDR3 DNA reads TGTGCCAGTAGTTTGGGCAGGAGGGGCGAGCAGTACTTC. Amino acid sequence: CASSLGRRGEQYF.

The table lists this clonotype with a few counts. The chain recombines TRBV7-2 with TRBJ1-2; D uncertain. The ends were cut back, 5 bases at V and 1 base at J, with 23 bases in the middle. CDR3 length equals 18 residues. Per germline, CDR1 SGHTA and CDR2 FQGNSA. The CDR3 reads CASSPRAVGPSRNYGYTF. As DNA, the CDR3 is TGTGCCAGCAGCCCCCGGGCTGTAGGGCCGAGCCGTAACTATGGCTACACCTTC.

This clonotype was seen a few times. The chain recombines TRBV2 with TRBJ1-4, with D unresolved. V was clipped by 3 bases and J by 3 bases, with 11 bases between them. The germline V gene encodes CDR1 SNHLY and CDR2 FYNNEI. This CDR3 spans 15 amino acids. CDR3 DNA: TGTGCCAGCAGTGAGTTAAGGGTGGCTAATGAAAAACTGTTTTTT. It translates to CASSELRVANEKLFF.

The rearrangement links TRBV12-3 or TRBV12-4 to TRBJ1-5; a weak D match, TRBD1 (6 bases). Trimming took off 3 bases at V and 6 bases at J, with 12 bases between the two ends. The CDR3 extends over 14 amino acids. CDR3 DNA: TGTGCCAGCAGTTTCCAACAGGGAAGTCAGCCCCAGCATTTT. The encoded protein is CASSFQQGSQPQHF.

The chain couples TRBV10-3 to TRBJ2-7; 9 positions agree with TRBD2. Germline V gives CDR1 ENHRY, CDR2 SYGVKD. The CDR3 consists of 15 residues. V was clipped by 6 bases and J by 0 bases; unmatched bases: 6. The CDR3 here is CAISLTSGPSYEQYF. The CDR3 DNA sequence: TGTGCCATCAGCCTTACTAGCGGGCCCTCCTACGAGCAGTACTTC.

A few counts support this clonotype. V and J are TRBV5-1 and TRBJ2-5, with D possibly being TRBD1 (7 bases). Looked up from germline, CDR1 is SGHRS and CDR2 is YFSETQ. This CDR3 has 14 amino acids. V lost 0 bases to trimming and J lost 4 bases, with 10 bases between them. The CDR3: CASSLVQGGETQYF. CDR3 bases: TGCGCCAGCAGCTTGGTGCAGGGGGGAGAGACCCAGTACTTC.

V usage is TRBV5-4 and J usage is TRBJ2-7; D possibly corresponds to TRBD1 (6 bases). The V gene's germline CDR1 is SGHNT and CDR2 YYREEE (reference sequence). Trimming took off 0 bases at V and 2 bases at J, with 12 bases between the two ends. CDR3 length: 15 amino acids. The CDR3 DNA reads as TGTGCCAGCAGCTTGGAACAGGGACGAACCTACGAGCAGTACTTC. Residues: CASSLEQGRTYEQYF. Full variable domain (outside the CDR3, taken from reference TRBV5-4 and TRBJ2-7): ETGVTQSPTHLIKTRGQQVTLRCSSQSGHNTVSWYQQALGQGPQFIFQYYREEENGRGNFPPRFSGLQFPNYSSELNVNALELDDSALYLCASSLEQGRTYEQYFGPGTRLTVT.

Ten or more counts support this clonotype. The rearrangement links TRBV7-9 to TRBJ2-1; either TRBD1 or TRBD2 may fit D (5 bases each). This CDR3 is 15 amino acids long. Deletions cut 8 bases from V and 5 bases from J, with 19 bases between. CDR1 SEHNR and CDR2 FQNEAQ come from the germline V gene (reference sequence). Here the CDR3 reads CASRGRLQKDNEQFF. CDR3 in DNA: TGTGCCAGCCGGGGCCGTCTTCAAAAGGACAATGAGCAGTTCTTC. The whole variable domain, filled in from reference TRBV7-9 and TRBJ2-1, reads DTGVSQNPRHKITKRGQNVTFRCDPISEHNRLYWYRQTLGQGPEFLTYFQNEAQLEKSRLLSDRFSAERPKGSFSTLEIQRTEQGDSAMYLCASRGRLQKDNEQFFGPGTRLTVL.

This clonotype has only a few counts. The rearrangement joins TRBV20-1 to TRBJ2-1, with TRBD2 identical over 9 bases. From germline, CDR1 is DFQATT and CDR2 SNEGSKA (reference sequence). V dropped 6 bases and J dropped 2; count of bases not matched to a gene: 8. The CDR3 extends over 15 amino acids. For the CDR3, the DNA is TGCAGTGCCTCACCCCCTAGCGGGACCTACAATGAGCAGTTCTTC. Protein: CSASPPSGTYNEQFF.

At least ten counts were recorded for this clonotype. The chain links TRBV14 to TRBJ2-3; D gene unclear. V was shortened by 2 bases and J by 4 bases, with 7 bases between the two germline ends. The CDR3 runs 13 residues. Germline V gene sequence: CDR1 SGHDN, CDR2 FVKESK. The CDR3 DNA follows: TGTGCCAGCAGCCAAAACCGGGCAGATACGCAGTATTTT. Translated, it gives CASSQNRADTQYF.

This clonotype was picked up a small number of times. This sequence joins TRBV29-1 and TRBJ2-3; no definite D call. This CDR3 contains 13 residues. Germline V CDR1 and CDR2: SQVTM, ANQGSEA. Between the trimmed V and J ends, which lost 7 bases and 1 base, there was a span of 12 bases. The CDR3 sequence: CSAQVQGTDTQYF. CDR3 DNA: TGCAGCGCCCAGGTCCAGGGCACAGATACGCAGTATTTT.

The sample holds many counts of this clonotype. The V call is TRBV28, the J call TRBJ2-5; D perhaps matches TRBD1 (6 bases). V was pared by 4 bases and J by 4 bases, with 13 bases between. This CDR3 comprises 14 residues. Germline CDR1 reads MDHEN; CDR2 reads SYDVKM. The CDR3 DNA is TGTGCCAGCAGTTCCACCACAGGGTTAGAGACCCAGTACTTC. It translates to CASSSTTGLETQYF.

This clonotype turned up a few times. The genes are TRBV9 and TRBJ2-3; the D call may be TRBD1 or TRBD2 (6 bases each). From germline, CDR1 is SGDLS and CDR2 YYNGEE. Between the trimmed V and J ends, which lost 3 bases and 5 bases, there was a span of 19 bases. The CDR3 runs 16 residues. CDR3 nucleotide sequence: TGTGCCAGCAGCGGACGAGGGGGGCCCGGCGGAGATACGCAGTATTTT. Translation: CASSGRGGPGGDTQYF.

The chain is built from TRBV29-1 and TRBJ2-2; D possibly corresponds to TRBD1 (6 bases). The CDR3 contains 14 residues. Germline V gene data show CDR1 as SQVTM and CDR2 as ANQGSEA. V was cut by 7 bases and J by 3 bases, with 15 bases left in between. The CDR3 coding sequence is TGCAGCGGAAGAACAGGGTTAGACACCGGGGAGCTGTTTTTT. This gives the protein CSGRTGLDTGELFF.

This clonotype was seen more than once but under ten times. The chain combines TRBV28 with TRBJ2-7; D is uncertain. Per germline, CDR1 MDHEN and CDR2 SYDVKM. V gave up 7 bases and J gave up 2 bases, with 6 bases separating them. The CDR3 runs to 11 residues. CDR3 residues: CASTSTYEQYF. For the CDR3, the DNA is TGTGCCAGCACCTCGACCTACGAGCAGTACTTC.

This clonotype has a count of ten or more. This chain connects TRBV24-1 to TRBJ2-3; 8 bases match TRBD1. Germline V gene sequence: CDR1 KGHDR, CDR2 SFDVKD. With 6 bases clipped from V and 4 bases from J, the junction kept 2 bases outside the gene matches. CDR3 length: 13 residues. CDR3 loop: CATSLQGADTQYF. The CDR3 DNA is TGTGCCACCAGTTTACAGGGGGCAGATACGCAGTATTTT.

This clonotype has just a few counts. The V and J genes are TRBV11-3 and TRBJ2-7; TRBD2 is a possible D gene (5 bases). With 5 bases removed from V and 3 bases from J, the gap between germline ends came to 14 bases. The CDR3 sequence is 14 residues long. Germline values: CDR1 SGHNT, CDR2 YENEEA. The CDR3 reads CASSPAEGSYEQYF. DNA of the CDR3: TGTGCCAGCAGCCCAGCCGAGGGAAGCTACGAGCAGTACTTC.

V gene TRBV4-2 combines with J gene TRBJ1-4, with D perhaps TRBD1 (5 bases). CDR1 is LGHNA and CDR2 is YNFKEQ in the germline V gene. Trimming left V 4 bases short and J 7 bases short, with 19 bases between. CDR3 length: 16 amino acids. In nucleotides, the CDR3 is TGTGCCAGCAGCCGGGCGGAACAGGATCTATCTGAAAAACTGTTTTTT. This translates into CASSRAEQDLSEKLFF.